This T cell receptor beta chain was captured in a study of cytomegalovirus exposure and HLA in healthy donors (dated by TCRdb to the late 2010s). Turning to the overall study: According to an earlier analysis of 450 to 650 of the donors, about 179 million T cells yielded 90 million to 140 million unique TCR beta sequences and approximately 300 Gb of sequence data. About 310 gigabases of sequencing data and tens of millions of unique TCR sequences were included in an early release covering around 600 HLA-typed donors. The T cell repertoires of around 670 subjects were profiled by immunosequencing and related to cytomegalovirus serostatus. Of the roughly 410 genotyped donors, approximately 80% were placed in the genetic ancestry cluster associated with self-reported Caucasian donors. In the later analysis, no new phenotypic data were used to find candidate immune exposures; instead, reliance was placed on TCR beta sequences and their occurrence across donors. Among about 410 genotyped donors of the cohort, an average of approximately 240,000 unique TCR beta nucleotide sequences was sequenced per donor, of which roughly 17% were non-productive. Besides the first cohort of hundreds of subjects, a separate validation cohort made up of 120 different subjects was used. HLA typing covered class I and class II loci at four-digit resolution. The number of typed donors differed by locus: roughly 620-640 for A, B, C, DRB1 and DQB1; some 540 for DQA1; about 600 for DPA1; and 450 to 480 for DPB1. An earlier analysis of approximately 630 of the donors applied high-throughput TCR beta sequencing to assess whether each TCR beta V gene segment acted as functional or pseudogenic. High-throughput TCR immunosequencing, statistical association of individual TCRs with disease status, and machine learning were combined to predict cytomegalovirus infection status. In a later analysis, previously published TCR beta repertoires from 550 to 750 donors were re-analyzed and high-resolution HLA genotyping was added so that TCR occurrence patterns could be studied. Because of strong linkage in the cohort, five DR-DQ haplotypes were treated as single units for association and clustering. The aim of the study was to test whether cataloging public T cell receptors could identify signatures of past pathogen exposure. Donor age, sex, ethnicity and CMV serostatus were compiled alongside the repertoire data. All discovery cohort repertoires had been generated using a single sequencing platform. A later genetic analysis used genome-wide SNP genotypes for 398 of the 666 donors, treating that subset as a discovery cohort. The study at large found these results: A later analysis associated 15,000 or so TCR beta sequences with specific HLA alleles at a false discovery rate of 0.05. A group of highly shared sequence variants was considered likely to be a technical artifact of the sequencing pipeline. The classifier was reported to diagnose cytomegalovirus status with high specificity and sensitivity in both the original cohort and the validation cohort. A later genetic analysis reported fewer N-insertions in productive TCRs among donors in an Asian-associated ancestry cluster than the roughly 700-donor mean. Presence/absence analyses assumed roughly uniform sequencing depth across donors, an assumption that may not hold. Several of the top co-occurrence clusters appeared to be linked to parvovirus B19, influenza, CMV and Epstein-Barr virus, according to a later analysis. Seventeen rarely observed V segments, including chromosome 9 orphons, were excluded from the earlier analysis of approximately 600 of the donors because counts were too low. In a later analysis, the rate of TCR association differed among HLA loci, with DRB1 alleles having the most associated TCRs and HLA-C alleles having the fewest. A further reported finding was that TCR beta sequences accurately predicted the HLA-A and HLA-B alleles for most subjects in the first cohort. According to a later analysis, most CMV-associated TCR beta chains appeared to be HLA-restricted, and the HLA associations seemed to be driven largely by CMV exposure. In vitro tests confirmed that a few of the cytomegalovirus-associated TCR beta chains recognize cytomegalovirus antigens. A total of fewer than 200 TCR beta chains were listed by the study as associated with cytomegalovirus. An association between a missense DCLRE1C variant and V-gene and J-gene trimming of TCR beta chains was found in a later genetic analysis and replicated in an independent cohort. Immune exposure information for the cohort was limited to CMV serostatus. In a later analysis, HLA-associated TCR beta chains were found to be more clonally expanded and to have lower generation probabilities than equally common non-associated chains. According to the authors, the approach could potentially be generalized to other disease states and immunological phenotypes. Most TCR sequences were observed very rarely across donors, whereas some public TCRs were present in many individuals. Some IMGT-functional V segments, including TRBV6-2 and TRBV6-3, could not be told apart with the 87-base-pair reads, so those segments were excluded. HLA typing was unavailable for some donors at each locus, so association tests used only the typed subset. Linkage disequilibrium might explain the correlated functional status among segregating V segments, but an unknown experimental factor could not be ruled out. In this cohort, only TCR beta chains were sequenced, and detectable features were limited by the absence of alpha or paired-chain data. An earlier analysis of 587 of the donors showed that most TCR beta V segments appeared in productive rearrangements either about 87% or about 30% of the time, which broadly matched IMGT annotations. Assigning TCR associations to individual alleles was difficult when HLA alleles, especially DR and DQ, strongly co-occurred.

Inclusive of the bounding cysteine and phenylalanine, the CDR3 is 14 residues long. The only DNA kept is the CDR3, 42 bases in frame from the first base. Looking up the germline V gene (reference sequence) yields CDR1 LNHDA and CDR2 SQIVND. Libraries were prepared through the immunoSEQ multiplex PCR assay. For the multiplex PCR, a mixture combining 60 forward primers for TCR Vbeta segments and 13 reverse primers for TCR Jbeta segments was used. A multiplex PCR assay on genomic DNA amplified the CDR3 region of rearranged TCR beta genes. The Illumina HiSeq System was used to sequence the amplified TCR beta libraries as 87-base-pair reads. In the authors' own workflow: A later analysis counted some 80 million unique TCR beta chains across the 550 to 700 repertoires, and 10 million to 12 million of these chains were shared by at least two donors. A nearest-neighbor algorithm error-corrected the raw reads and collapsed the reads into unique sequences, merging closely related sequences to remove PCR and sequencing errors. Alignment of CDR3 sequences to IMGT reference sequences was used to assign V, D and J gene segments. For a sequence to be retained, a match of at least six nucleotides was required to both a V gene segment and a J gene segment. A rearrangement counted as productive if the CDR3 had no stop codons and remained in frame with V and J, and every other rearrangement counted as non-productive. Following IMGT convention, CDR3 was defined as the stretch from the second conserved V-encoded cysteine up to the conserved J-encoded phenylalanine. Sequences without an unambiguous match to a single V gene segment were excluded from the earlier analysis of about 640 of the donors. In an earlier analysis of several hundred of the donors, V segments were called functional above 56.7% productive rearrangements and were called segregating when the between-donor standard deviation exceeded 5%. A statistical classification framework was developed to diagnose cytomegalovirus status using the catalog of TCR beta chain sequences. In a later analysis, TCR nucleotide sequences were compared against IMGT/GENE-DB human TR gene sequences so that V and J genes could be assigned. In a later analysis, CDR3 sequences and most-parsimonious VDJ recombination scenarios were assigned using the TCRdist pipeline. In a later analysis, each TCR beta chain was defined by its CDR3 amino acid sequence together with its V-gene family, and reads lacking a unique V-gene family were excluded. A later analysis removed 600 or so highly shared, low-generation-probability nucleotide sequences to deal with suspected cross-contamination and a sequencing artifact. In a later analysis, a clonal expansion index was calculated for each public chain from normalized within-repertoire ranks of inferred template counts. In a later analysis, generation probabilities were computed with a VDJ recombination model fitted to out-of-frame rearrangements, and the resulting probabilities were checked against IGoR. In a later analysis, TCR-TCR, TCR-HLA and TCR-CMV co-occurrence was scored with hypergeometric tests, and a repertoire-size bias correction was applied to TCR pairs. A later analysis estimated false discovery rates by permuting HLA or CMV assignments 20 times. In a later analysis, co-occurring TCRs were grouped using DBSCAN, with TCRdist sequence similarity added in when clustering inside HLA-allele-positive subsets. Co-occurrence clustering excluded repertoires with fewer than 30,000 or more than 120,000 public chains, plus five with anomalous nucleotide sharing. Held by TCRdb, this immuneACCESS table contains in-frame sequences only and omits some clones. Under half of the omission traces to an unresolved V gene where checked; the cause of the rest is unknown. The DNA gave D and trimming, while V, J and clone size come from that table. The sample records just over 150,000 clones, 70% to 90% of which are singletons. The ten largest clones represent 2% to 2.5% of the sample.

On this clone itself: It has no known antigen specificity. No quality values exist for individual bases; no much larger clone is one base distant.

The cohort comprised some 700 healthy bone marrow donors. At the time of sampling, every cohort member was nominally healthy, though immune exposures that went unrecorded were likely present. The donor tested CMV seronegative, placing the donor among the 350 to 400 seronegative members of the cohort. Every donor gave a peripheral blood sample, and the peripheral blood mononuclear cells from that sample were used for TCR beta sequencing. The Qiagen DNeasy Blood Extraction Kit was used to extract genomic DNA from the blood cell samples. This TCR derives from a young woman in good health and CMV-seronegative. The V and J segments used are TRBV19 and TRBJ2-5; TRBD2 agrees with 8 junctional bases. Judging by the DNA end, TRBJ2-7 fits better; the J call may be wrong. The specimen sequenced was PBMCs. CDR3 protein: CASTAASGPYEQYF. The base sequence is TGTGCCAGTACGGCTGCTAGCGGGCCCTACGAGCAGTACTTC.